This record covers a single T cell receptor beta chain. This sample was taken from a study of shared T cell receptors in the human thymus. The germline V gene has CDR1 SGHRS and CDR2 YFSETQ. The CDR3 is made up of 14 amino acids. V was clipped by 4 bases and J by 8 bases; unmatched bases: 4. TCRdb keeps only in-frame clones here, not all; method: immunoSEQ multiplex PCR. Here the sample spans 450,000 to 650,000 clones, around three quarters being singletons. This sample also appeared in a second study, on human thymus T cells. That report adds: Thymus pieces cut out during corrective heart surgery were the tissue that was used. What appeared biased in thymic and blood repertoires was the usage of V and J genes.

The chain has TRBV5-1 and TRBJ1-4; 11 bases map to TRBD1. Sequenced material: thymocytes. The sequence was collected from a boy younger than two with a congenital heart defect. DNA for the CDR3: TGCGCCAGCAGCCCGGGACAGGGGGTAGAAAAACTGTTTTTT. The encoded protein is CASSPGQGVEKLFF.